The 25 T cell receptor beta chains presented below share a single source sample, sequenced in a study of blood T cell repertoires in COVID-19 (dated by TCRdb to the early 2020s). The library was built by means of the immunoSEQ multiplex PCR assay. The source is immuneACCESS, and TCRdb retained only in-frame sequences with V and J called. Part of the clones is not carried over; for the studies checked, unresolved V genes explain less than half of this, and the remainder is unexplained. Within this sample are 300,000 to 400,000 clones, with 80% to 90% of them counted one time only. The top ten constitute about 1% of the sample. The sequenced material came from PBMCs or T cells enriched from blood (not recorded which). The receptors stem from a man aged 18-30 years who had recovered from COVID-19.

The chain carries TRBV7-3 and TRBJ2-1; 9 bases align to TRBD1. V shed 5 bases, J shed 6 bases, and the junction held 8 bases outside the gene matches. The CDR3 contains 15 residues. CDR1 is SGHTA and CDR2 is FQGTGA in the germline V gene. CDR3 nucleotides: TGTGCCAGCAGCAGAACCGGGACAGGGAGCAATGAGCAGTTCTTC. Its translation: CASSRTGTGSNEQFF.

CDR3 coding DNA: TGTGCCAGCAGTGGAGGAGCGGGGGGGCCTCAAGAGACCCAGTACTTC. This encodes CASSGGAGGPQETQYF. J is TRBJ2-5 and V is TRBV2, with 10 bases aligning to TRBD2. V lost 4 bases, J lost 2 bases, and 7 bases stayed unmatched. The CDR3 length is 16 residues. Germline V lookup: CDR1 SNHLY, CDR2 FYNNEI. Together with reference TRBV2 and TRBJ2-5, the CDR3 gives the full variable domain: EPEVTQTPSHQVTQMGQEVILRCVPISNHLYFYWYRQILGQKVEFLVSFYNNEISEKSEIFDDQFSVERPDGSNFTLKIRSTKLEDSAMYFCASSGGAGGPQETQYFGPGTRLLVL.

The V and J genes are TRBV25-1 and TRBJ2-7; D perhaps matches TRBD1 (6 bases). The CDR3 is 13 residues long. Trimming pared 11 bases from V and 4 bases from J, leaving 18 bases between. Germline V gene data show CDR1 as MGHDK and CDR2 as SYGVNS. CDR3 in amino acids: CAEGVPISYEQYF. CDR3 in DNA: TGTGCCGAGGGGGTTCCAATCTCATACGAGCAGTACTTC.

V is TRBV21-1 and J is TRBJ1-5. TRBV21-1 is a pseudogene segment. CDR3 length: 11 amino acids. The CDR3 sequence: CASSGFGAQHF. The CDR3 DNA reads TGTGCCAGCTCGGGGTTCGGGGCCCAGCATTTT.

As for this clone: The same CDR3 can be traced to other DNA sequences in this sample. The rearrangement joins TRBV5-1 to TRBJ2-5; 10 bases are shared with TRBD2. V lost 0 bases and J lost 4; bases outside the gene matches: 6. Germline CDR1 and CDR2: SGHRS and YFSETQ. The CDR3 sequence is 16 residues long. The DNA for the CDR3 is TGCGCCAGCAGCTTGGGGTTAGCGGGAGGATCAGAGACCCAGTACTTC. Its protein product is CASSLGLAGGSETQYF.

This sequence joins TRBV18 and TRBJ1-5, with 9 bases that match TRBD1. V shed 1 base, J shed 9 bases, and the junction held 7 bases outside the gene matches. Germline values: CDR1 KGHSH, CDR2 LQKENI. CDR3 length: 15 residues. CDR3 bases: TGTGCCAGCTCACCACGGACAGGGGCACAGGGGCCCCAGCATTTT. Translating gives CASSPRTGAQGPQHF.

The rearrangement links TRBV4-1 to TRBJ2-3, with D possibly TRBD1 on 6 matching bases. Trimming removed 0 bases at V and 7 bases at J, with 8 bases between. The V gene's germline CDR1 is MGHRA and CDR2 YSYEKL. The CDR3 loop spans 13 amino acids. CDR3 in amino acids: CASSQEQGYTQYF. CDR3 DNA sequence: TGCGCCAGCAGCCAAGAACAGGGATATACGCAGTATTTT.

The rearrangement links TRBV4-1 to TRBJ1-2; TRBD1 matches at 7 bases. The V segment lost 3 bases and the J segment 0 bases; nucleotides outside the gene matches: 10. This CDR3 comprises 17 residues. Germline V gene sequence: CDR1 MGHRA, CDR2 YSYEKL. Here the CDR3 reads CASSQWTGLGTNYGYTF. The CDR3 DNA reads TGCGCCAGCAGCCAGTGGACAGGACTGGGAACTAACTATGGCTACACCTTC.

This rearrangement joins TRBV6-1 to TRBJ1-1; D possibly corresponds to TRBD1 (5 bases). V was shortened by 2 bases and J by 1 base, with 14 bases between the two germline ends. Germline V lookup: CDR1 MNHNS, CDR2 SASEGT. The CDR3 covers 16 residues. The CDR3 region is CASSEPRATSNTEAFF. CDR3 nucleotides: TGTGCCAGCAGTGAACCCAGGGCTACCTCGAACACTGAAGCTTTCTTT.

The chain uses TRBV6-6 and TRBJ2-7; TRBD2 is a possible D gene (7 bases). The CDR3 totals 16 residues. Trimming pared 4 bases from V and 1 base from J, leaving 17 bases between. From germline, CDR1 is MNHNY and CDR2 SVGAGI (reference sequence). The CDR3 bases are TGTGCCAGCAGTTCCGGGGGGCAGGCCCTTTCCTACGAGCAGTACTTC. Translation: CASSSGGQALSYEQYF.

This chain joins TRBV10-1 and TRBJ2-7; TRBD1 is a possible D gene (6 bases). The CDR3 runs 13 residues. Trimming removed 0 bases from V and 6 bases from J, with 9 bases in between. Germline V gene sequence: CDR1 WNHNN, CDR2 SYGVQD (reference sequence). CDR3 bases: TGCGCCAGCAGTGAGTCCCCAGGGGTCGAGCAGTACTTC. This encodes CASSESPGVEQYF.

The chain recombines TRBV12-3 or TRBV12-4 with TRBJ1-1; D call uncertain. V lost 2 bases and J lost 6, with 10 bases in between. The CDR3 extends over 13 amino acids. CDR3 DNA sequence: TGTGCCAGCAGTTTATACTTGGGAGCTGAAGCTTTCTTT. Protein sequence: CASSLYLGAEAFF.

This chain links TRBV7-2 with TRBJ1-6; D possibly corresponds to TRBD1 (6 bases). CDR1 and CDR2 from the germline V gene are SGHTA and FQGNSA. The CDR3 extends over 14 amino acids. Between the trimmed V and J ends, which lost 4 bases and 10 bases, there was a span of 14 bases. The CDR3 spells CASSYRELNSPLHF. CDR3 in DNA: TGTGCCAGCAGCTACAGGGAATTGAACTCACCCCTCCACTTT.

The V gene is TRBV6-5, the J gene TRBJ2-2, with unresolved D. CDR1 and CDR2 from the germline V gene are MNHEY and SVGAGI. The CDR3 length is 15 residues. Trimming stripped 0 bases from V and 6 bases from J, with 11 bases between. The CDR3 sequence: CASSYSGSVSGELFF. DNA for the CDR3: TGTGCCAGCAGTTACTCAGGCAGCGTATCCGGGGAGCTGTTTTTT.

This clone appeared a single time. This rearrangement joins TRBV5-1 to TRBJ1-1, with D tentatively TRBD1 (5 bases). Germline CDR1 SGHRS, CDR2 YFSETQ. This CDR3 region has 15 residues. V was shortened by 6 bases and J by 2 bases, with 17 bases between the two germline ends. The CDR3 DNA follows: TGCGCCAGCAAACCCGGACAAATGCATAACACTGAAGCTTTCTTT. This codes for CASKPGQMHNTEAFF.

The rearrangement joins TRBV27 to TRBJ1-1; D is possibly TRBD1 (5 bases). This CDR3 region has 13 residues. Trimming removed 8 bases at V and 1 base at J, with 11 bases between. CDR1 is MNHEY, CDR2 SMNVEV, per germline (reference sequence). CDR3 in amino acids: CASSGVTNTEAFF. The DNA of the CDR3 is TGTGCCAGCTCGGGGGTGACGAACACTGAAGCTTTCTTT.

DNA of the CDR3: TGTGCCAGCAGTACATACAATGAGCAGTTCTTC. This translates into CASSTYNEQFF. This rearrangement joins TRBV6-2 or TRBV6-3 to TRBJ2-1, with D hard to call. Trimming cost V 5 bases and J 4 bases, with 3 bases left between them. This CDR3 has 11 amino acids. CDR1 and CDR2 from the germline V gene are MNHEY and SVGEGT.

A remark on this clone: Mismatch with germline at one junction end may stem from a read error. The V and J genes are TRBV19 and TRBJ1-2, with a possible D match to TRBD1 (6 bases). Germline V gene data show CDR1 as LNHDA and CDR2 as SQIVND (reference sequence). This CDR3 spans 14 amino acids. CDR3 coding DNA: TGTACCAGTAGTAATACCGGGACAAACTATGGCTACACCTTC. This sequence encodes CTSSNTGTNYGYTF.

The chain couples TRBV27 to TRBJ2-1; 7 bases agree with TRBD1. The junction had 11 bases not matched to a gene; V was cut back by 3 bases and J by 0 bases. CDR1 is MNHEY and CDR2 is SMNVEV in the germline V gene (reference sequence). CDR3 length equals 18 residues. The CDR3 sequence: CASSFRQGGWSSYNEQFF. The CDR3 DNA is TGTGCCAGCAGTTTCCGACAGGGTGGGTGGAGCTCCTACAATGAGCAGTTCTTC.

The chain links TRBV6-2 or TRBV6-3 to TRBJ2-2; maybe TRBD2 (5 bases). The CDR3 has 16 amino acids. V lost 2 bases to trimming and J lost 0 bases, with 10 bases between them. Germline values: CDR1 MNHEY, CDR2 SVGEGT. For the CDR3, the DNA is TGTGCCAGCAGTTACGGGAGCGGATCGAACACCGGGGAGCTGTTTTTT. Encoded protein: CASSYGSGSNTGELFF.

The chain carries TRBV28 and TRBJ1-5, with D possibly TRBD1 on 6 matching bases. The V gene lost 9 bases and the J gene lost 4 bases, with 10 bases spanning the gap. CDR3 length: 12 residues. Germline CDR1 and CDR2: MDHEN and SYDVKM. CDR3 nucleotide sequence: TGTGCCAGTCCGGACAGAAATCAGCCCCAGCATTTT. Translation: CASPDRNQPQHF. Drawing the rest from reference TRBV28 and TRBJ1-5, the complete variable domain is DVKVTQSSRYLVKRTGEKVFLECVQDMDHENMFWYRQDPGLGLRLIYFSYDVKMKEKGDIPEGYSVSREKKERFSLILESASTNQTSMYLCASPDRNQPQHFGDGTRLSIL.

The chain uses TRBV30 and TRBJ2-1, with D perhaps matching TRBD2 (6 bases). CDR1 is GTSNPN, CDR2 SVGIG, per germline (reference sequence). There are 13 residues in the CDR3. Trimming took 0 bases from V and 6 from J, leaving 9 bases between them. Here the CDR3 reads CAWSVMGGNEQFF. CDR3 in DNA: TGTGCCTGGAGTGTAATGGGGGGCAATGAGCAGTTCTTC.

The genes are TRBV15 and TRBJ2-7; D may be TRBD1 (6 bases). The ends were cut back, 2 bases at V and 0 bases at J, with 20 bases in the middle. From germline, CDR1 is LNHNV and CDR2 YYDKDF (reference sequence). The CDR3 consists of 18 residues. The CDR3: CATSRSPGHLTSSYEQYF. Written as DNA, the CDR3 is TGTGCCACCAGCAGAAGTCCGGGACACTTAACGAGCTCCTACGAGCAGTACTTC.

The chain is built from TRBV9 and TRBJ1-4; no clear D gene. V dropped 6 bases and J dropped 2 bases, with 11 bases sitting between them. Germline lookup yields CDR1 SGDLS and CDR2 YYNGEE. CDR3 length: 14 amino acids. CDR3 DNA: TGTGCCAGCACCTCCGGGAATACTAATGAAAAACTGTTTTTT. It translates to CASTSGNTNEKLFF.

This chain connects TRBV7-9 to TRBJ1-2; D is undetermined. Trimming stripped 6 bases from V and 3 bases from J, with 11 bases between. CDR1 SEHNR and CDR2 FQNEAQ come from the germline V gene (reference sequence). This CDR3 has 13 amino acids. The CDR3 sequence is CASSFDTHYGYTF. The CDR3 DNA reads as TGTGCCAGCAGTTTCGACACCCACTATGGCTACACCTTC. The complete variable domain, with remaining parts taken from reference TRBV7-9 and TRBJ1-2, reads DTGVSQNPRHKITKRGQNVTFRCDPISEHNRLYWYRQTLGQGPEFLTYFQNEAQLEKSRLLSDRFSAERPKGSFSTLEIQRTEQGDSAMYLCASSFDTHYGYTFGSGTRLTVV.